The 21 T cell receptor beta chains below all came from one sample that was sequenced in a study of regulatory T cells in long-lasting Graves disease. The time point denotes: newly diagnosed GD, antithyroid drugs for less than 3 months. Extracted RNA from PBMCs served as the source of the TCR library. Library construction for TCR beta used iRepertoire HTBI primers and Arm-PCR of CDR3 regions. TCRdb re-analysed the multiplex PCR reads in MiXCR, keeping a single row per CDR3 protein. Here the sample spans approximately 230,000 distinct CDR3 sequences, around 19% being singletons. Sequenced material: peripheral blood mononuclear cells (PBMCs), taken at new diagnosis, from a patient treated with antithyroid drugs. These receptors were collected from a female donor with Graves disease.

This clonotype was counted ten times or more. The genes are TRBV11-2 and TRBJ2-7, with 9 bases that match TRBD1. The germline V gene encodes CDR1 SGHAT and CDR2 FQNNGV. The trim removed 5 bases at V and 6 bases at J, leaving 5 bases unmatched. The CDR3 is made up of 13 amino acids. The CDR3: CASSQGQGVEQYF. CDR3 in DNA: TGTGCCAGCAGCCAGGGACAGGGCGTCGAGCAGTACTTC.

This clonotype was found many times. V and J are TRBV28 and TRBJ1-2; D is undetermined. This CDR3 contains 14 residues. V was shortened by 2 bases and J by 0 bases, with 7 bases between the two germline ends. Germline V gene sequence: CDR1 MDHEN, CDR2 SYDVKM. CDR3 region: CASSLELANYGYTF. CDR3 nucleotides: TGTGCCAGCAGTTTAGAACTCGCTAACTATGGCTACACCTTC.

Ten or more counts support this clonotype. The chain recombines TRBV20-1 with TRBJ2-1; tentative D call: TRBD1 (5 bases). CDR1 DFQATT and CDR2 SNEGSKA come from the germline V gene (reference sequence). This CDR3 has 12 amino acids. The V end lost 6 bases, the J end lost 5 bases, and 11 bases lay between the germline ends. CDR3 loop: CSAPKGNNEQFF. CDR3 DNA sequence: TGCAGTGCACCAAAGGGGAACAATGAGCAGTTCTTC.

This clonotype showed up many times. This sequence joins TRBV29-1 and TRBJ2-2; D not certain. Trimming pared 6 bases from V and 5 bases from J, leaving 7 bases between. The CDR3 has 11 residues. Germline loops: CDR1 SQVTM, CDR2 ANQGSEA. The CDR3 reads CSVLWTGELFF. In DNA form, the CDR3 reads TGCAGCGTGTTGTGGACCGGGGAGCTGTTTTTT.

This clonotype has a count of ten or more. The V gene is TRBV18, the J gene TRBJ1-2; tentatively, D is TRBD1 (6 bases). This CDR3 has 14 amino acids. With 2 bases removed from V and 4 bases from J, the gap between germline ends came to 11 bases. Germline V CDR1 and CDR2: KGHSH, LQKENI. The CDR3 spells CASSPTGSSYGYTF. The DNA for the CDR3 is TGTGCCAGCTCACCAACAGGGTCGTCCTATGGCTACACCTTC.

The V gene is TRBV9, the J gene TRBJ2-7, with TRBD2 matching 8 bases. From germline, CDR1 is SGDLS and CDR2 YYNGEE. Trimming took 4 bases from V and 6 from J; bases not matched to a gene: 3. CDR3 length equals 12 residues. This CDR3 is CASSPGGGEQYF. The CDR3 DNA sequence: TGTGCCAGCAGCCCCGGGGGGGGCGAGCAGTACTTC. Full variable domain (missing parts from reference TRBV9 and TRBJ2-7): DSGVTQTPKHLITATGQRVTLRCSPRSGDLSVYWYQQSLDQGLQFLIQYYNGEERAKGNILERFSAQQFPDLHSELNLSSLELGDSALYFCASSPGGGEQYFGPGTRLTVT.

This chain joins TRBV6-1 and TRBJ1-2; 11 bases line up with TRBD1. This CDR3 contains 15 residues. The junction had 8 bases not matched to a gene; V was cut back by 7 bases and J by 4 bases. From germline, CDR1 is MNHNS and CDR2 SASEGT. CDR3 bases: TGTGCCAGCACCCGAGGACAGGGGGCGGTCTATGGCTACACCTTC. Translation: CASTRGQGAVYGYTF.

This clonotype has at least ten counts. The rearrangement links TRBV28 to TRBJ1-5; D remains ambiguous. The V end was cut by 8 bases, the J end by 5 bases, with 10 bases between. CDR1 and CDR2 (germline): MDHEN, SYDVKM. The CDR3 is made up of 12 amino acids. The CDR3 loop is CASREGDQPQHF. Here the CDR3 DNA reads TGTGCCAGCCGGGAGGGAGATCAGCCCCAGCATTTT.

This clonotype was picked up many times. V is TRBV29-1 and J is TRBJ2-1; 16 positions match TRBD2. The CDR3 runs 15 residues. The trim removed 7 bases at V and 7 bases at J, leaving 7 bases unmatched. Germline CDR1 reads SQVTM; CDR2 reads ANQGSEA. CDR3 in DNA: TGCAGCGGCTTGGGACTAGCGGGAGGGCCGAATGAGCAGTTCTTC. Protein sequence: CSGLGLAGGPNEQFF.

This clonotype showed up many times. CDR3: CASSLVAGQGHGYTF. In DNA form, the CDR3 reads TGTGCCAGCAGCTTAGTCGCGGGACAGGGACATGGCTACACCTTC. The V and J genes are TRBV7-6 and TRBJ1-2; TRBD1 aligns across 9 bases. This CDR3 is 15 amino acids long. Germline-derived CDR1 and CDR2 are SGHVS and FNYEAQ. Germline trimming cut 1 base from V and 6 bases from J; bases unmatched to any gene: 6.

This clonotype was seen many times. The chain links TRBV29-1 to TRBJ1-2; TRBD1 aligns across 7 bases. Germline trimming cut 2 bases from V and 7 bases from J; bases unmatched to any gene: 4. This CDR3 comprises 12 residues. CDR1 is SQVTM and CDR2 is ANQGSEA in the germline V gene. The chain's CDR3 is CSVEKTGIGYTF. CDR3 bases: TGCAGCGTTGAAAAGACAGGGATTGGCTACACCTTC.

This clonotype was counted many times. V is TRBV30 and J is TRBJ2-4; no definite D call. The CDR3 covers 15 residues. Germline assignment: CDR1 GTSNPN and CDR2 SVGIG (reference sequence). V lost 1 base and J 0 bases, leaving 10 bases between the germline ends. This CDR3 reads CAWSATVLAKNIQYF. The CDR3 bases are TGTGCCTGGAGTGCCACGGTACTAGCCAAAAACATTCAGTACTTC.

DNA for the CDR3: TGTGCCAGCAGTTTCGGTGGACAGGGGGGAGCTGAAGCTTTCTTT. Protein product: CASSFGGQGGAEAFF. The chain carries TRBV28 and TRBJ1-1, with TRBD1 matching over 10 bases. CDR3 length equals 15 residues. Unmatched junction bases numbered 7, after V lost 3 bases and J lost 6 bases. The germline V gene encodes CDR1 MDHEN and CDR2 SYDVKM.

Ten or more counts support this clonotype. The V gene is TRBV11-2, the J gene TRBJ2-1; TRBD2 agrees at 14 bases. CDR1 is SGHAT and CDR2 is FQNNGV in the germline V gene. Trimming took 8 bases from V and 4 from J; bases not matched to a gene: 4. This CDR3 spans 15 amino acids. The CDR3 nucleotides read TGTGCCAGCGGGACTAGCGGGAGAGCTTACAATGAGCAGTTCTTC. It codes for CASGTSGRAYNEQFF.

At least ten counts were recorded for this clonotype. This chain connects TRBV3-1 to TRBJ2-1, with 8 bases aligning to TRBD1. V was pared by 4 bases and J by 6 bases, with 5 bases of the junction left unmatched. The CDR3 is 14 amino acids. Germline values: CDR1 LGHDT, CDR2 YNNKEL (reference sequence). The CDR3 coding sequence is TGTGCCAGCAGCCGACGGACAGGGAGCAATGAGCAGTTCTTC. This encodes CASSRRTGSNEQFF.

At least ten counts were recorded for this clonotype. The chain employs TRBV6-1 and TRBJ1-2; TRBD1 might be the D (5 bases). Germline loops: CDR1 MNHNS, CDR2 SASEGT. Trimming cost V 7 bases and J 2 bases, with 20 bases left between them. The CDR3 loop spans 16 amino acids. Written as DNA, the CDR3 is TGTGCCAGCACCAAACACCTGACAGCGACCAACTATGGCTACACCTTC. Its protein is CASTKHLTATNYGYTF.

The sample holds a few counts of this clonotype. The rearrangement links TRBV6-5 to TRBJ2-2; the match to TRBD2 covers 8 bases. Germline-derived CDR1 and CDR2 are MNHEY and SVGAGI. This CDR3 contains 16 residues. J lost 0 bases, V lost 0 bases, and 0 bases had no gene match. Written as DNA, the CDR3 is TGTGCCAGCAGTTACTCGCGGGGGGCGAACACCGGGGAGCTGTTTTTT. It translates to CASSYSRGANTGELFF.

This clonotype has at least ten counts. The CDR3, as DNA: TGCAGTGCTAGTCGGACTAGCGGCTACAATGAGCAGTTCTTC. It codes for CSASRTSGYNEQFF. The chain employs TRBV20-1 and TRBJ2-1, with TRBD2 identical over 10 bases. Looked up from germline, CDR1 is DFQATT and CDR2 is SNEGSKA (reference sequence). The CDR3 sequence is 14 residues long. V shed 3 bases, J shed 3 bases, and the junction held 2 bases outside the gene matches.

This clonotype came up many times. CDR3 coding DNA: TGTGCCAGCAGTCCCATGTCTATACTCTTTCAGCCCCAGCATTTT. Its protein product is CASSPMSILFQPQHF. This sequence joins TRBV28 and TRBJ1-5; D ambiguous. The V and J ends lost 5 bases and 6 bases respectively, with 17 bases between them. The CDR3 length is 15 residues. Germline values: CDR1 MDHEN, CDR2 SYDVKM.

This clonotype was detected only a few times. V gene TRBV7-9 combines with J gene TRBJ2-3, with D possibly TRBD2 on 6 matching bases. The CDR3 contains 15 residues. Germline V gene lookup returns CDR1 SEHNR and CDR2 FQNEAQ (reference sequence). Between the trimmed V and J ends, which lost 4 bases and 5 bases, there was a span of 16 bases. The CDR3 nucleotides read TGTGCCAGCAGCTCAAACACCCTTAGCGGAGATACGCAGTATTTT. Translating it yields CASSSNTLSGDTQYF.

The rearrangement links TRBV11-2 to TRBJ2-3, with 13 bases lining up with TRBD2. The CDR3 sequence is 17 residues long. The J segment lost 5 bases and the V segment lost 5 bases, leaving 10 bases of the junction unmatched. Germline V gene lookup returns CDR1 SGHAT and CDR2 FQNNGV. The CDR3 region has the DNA TGTGCCAGCAGCACAACCGGACTAGCGGGAGTTGGAGATACGCAGTATTTT. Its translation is CASSTTGLAGVGDTQYF.